This TCR beta chain was captured by sequencing in a study of T cell responses to AZD1222 COVID-19 vaccine. Study in general: Pooled together were second doses at about 4 or about 12 weeks.

The CDR3 spans 17 residues. The V gene's germline CDR1 is SGHNT and CDR2 YYREEE (reference sequence). V gave up 0 bases and J gave up 9 bases; unmatched junction bases: 8. On this clone: The antigen is undetermined.

Measured with immunoSEQ multiplex PCR; TCRdb has only the in-frame clones, and not every one. The sample includes around 120,000 clones, 80% to 90% of them seen just once. Study findings and constraints: Within unmutated variant regions lay the reported targets of nearly half of spike-specific TCRs. Most donors were white British and more were female, and clonal diversity was possibly underestimated. Vaccine-associated CD4 TCRs spanned spike, dominant at 160-218 and 743-854.

This chain links TRBV5-4 with TRBJ1-6, with 11 bases aligning to TRBD1. The TCR comes from an adult in good health. Specimen: peripheral blood, collected on day 0 of AZD1222 vaccination. CDR3 loop: CASSLGGQGGKGSPLHF. CDR3 DNA sequence: TGTGCCAGCAGCTTGGGGGGACAGGGGGGAAAAGGTTCACCCCTCCACTTT.